This TCR beta chain was identified in a study of blood T cell repertoires in COVID-19. Looked up from germline, CDR1 is SGHTA and CDR2 is FQGTGA. This CDR3 is 15 amino acids long. Trimming shortened V by 5 bases and J by 0 bases, and 10 bases separated the two germline ends. A single count supports this clone. Measured with immunoSEQ multiplex PCR; TCRdb has only the in-frame clones, and not every one. Altogether about 50,000 clones are present, more than 85% being singletons, with the ten largest covering around a tenth. The TCR comes from a woman of 80 years or more with acute or convalescent COVID-19. The chain recombines TRBV7-3 with TRBJ2-2; D remains unclear. Sequenced material: peripheral blood. The CDR3: CASSRSTANTGELFF. The CDR3 DNA reads TGTGCCAGCAGCCGAAGCACTGCGAACACCGGGGAGCTGTTTTTT.